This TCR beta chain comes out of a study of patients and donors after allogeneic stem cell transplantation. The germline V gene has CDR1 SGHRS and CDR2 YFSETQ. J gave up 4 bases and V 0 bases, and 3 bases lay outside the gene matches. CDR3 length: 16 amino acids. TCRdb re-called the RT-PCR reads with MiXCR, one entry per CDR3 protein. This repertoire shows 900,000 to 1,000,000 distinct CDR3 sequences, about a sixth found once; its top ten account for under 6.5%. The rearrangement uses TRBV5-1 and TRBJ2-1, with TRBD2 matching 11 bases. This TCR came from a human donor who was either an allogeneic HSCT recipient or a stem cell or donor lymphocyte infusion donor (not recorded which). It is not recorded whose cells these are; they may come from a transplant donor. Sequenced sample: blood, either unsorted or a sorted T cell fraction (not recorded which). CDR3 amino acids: CASSLGVAGGYNEQFF. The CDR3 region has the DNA TGCGCCAGCAGCTTGGGAGTAGCGGGAGGGTACAATGAGCAGTTCTTC. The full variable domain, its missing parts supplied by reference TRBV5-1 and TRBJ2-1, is KAGVTQTPRYLIKTRGQQVTLSCSPISGHRSVSWYQQTPGQGLQFLFEYFSETQRNKGNFPGRFSGRQFSNSRSEMNVSTLELGDSALYLCASSLGVAGGYNEQFFGPGTRLTVL.